The rows below give T cell receptor beta chains drawn from one sample of a study of regulatory T cells in long-lasting Graves disease. TCRdb analysed the multiplex PCR reads with MiXCR anew, one entry per CDR3 protein. The sample includes 520,000 or so distinct CDR3 sequences, around 12% seen only once; the top ten take roughly 8.9%. These data also formed part of another study, on T cells in Graves' hyperthyroidism and ophthalmopathy.

The starting material was peripheral blood mononuclear cells (PBMCs), obtained at new diagnosis, from a patient treated with antithyroid drugs. The receptors derive from a young woman with Graves disease. CDR3s include the opening cysteine and the closing phenylalanine or tryptophan. A D gene is named only where the DNA matches it firmly. Where a row states a size, it is once, few, many or the class of an expanded clone; other rows omit it.

v_gene: TRBV9
abundance: many
d_gene: TRBD1
j_gene: TRBJ1-6
CDR3aa: CASSVQGQGEPLHF
CDR3nt: TGTGCCAGCAGCGTACAGGGACAGGGTGAACCCCTCCACTTT

v_gene: TRBV6-5
abundance: few
d_gene: .
j_gene: TRBJ1-4
CDR3aa: CASSYSFNEKLFF
CDR3nt: TGTGCCAGCAGTTACTCATTTAATGAAAAACTGTTTTTT

v_gene: TRBV6-1
abundance: .
d_gene: TRBD2
j_gene: TRBJ2-3
CDR3aa: CASINGPLAGGRHTQYF
CDR3nt: TGTGCCAGCATAAATGGCCCTCTAGCGGGAGGCCGCCATACGCAGTATTTT

v_gene: TRBV7-8
abundance: few
d_gene: .
j_gene: TRBJ1-2
CDR3aa: CASSKTGAGYGYTF
CDR3nt: TGTGCCAGCAGCAAGACGGGAGCCGGCTATGGCTACACCTTC

v_gene: TRBV11-1
abundance: many
d_gene: TRBD2
j_gene: TRBJ2-3
CDR3aa: CASSQGLAGRDTQYF
CDR3nt: TGTGCCAGCAGCCAGGGACTAGCAGGTCGGGATACGCAGTATTTT

v_gene: TRBV7-2
abundance: many
d_gene: .
j_gene: TRBJ2-5
CDR3aa: CASSFNALETQYF
CDR3nt: TGTGCCAGCAGCTTCAACGCGCTCGAGACCCAGTACTTC

v_gene: TRBV29-1
abundance: many
d_gene: .
j_gene: TRBJ1-2
CDR3aa: CSVAGNAYGYTF
CDR3nt: TGCAGCGTTGCGGGGAACGCCTATGGCTACACCTTC

v_gene: TRBV30
abundance: .
d_gene: .
j_gene: TRBJ1-5
CDR3aa: CAWSRGLQHQPQHF
CDR3nt: TGTGCCTGGAGCCGCGGACTCCAACATCAGCCCCAGCATTTT

v_gene: TRBV27
abundance: many
d_gene: TRBD1
j_gene: TRBJ1-1
CDR3aa: CASSLSRRQGFGVRTEAFF
CDR3nt: TGTGCCAGCAGTTTATCGAGGAGACAGGGTTTCGGGGTGCGCACTGAAGCTTTCTTT

v_gene: TRBV4-3
abundance: .
d_gene: .
j_gene: TRBJ1-2
CDR3aa: CASSQGTADDYGYTF
CDR3nt: TGCGCCAGCAGCCAAGGGACAGCGGACGACTATGGCTACACCTTC

v_gene: TRBV28
abundance: .
d_gene: .
j_gene: TRBJ2-2
CDR3aa: CASSTAREPGELFF
CDR3nt: TGTGCCAGCAGTACGGCCAGGGAACCCGGGGAGCTGTTTTTT

v_gene: TRBV5-5
abundance: few
d_gene: TRBD1
j_gene: TRBJ2-7
CDR3aa: CASSLRFGQGAYEQYF
CDR3nt: TGTGCCAGCAGCCTCCGTTTTGGACAGGGGGCCTACGAGCAGTACTTC

v_gene: TRBV28
abundance: many
d_gene: TRBD2
j_gene: TRBJ2-3
CDR3aa: CASSRGGGDTQYF
CDR3nt: TGTGCCAGCAGTCGTGGCGGGGGAGATACGCAGTATTTT

v_gene: TRBV7-3
abundance: few
d_gene: .
j_gene: TRBJ2-2
CDR3aa: CASSSRGAGELFF
CDR3nt: TGTGCCAGCAGCTCTCGGGGCGCCGGGGAGCTGTTTTTT

v_gene: TRBV6-1
abundance: few
d_gene: TRBD2
j_gene: TRBJ2-1
CDR3aa: CASKREVAYNEQFF
CDR3nt: TGTGCCAGCAAGCGGGAGGTAGCCTACAATGAGCAGTTCTTC

v_gene: TRBV7-9
abundance: many
d_gene: .
j_gene: TRBJ2-5
CDR3aa: CASSLGHTQETQYF
CDR3nt: TGTGCCAGCAGCTTAGGACATACCCAAGAGACCCAGTACTTC

v_gene: TRBV5-4
abundance: many
d_gene: .
j_gene: TRBJ2-7
CDR3aa: CASSPRGGPREQYF
CDR3nt: TGTGCCAGCAGCCCGAGGGGGGGGCCGCGGGAGCAGTACTTC